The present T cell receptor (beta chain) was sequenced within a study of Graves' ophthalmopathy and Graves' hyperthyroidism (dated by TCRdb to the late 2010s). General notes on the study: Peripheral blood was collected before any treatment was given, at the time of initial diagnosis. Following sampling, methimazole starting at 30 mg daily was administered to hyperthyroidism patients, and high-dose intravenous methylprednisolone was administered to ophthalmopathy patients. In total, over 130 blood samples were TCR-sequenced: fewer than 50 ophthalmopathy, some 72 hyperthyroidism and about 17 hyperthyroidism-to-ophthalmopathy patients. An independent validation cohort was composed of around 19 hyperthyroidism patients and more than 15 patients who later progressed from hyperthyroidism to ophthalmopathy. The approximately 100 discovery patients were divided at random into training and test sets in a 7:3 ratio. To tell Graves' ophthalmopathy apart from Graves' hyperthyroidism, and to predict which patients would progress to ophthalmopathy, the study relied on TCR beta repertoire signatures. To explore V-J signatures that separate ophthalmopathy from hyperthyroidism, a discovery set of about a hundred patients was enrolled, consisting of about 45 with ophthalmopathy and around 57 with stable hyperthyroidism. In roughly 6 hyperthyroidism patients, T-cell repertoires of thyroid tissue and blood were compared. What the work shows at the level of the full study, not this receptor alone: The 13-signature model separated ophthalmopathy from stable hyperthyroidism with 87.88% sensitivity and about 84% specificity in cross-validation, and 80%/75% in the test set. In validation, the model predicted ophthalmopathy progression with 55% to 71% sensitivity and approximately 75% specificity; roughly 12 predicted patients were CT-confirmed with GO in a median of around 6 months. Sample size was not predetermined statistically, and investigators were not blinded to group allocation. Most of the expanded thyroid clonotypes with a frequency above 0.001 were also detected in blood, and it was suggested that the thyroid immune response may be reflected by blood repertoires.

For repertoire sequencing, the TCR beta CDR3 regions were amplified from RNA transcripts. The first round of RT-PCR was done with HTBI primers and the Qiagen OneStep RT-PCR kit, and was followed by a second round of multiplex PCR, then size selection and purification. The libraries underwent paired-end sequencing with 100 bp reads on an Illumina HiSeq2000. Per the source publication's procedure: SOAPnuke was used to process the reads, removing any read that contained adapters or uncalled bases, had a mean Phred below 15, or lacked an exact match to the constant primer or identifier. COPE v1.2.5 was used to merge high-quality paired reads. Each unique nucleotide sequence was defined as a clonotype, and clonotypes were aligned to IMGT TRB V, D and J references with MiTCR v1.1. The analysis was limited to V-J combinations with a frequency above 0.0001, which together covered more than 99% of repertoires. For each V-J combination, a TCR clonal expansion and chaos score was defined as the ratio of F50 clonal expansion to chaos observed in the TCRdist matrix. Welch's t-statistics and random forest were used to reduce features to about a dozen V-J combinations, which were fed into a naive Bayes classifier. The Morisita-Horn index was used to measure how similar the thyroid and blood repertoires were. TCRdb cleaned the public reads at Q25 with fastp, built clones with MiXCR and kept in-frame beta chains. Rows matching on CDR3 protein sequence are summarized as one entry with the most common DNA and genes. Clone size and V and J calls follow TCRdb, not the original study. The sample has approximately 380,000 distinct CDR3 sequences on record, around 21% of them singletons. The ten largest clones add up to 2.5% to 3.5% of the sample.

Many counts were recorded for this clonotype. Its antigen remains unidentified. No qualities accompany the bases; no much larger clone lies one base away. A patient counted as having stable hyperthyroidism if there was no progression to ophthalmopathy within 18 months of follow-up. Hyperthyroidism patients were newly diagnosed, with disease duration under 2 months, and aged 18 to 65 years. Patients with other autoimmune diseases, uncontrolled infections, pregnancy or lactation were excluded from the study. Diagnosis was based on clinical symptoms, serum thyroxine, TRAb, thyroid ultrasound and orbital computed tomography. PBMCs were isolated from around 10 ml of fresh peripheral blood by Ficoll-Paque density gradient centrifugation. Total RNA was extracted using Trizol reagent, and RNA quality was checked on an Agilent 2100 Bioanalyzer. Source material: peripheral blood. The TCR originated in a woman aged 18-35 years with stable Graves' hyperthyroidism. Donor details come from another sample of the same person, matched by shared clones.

The CDR3 is CASSAQQGNTEAFF. The DNA reads TGTGCCAGCAGCGCCCAACAGGGTAACACTGAAGCTTTCTTT. The chain was built from TRBV9 and TRBJ1-1; a tentative D call is TRBD1 (6 bases match). V and J are truncated by 3 bases and 2 bases respectively, leaving an intervening sequence of 11 bases. Based on the germline V gene, the CDR1 and CDR2 sequences are SGDLS and YYNGEE. Counted from cysteine to phenylalanine, this CDR3 has 14 amino acids. CDR3 DNA is the only sequence kept; it has 42 bases, read in frame from the first base.